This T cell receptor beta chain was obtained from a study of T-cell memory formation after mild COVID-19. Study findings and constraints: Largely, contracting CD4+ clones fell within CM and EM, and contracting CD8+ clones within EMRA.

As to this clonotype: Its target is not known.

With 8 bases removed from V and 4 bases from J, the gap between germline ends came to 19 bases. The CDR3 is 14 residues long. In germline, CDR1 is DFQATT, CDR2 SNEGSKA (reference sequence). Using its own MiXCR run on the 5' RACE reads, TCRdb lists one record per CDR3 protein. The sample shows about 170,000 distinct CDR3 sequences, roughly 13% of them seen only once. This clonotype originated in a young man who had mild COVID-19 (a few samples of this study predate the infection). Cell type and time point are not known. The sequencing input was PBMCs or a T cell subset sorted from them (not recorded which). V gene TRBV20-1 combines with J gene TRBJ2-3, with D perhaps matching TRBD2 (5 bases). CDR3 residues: CSSRPTGSSDTQYF. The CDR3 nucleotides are TGCAGTTCAAGACCGACGGGGAGCTCAGATACGCAGTATTTT.